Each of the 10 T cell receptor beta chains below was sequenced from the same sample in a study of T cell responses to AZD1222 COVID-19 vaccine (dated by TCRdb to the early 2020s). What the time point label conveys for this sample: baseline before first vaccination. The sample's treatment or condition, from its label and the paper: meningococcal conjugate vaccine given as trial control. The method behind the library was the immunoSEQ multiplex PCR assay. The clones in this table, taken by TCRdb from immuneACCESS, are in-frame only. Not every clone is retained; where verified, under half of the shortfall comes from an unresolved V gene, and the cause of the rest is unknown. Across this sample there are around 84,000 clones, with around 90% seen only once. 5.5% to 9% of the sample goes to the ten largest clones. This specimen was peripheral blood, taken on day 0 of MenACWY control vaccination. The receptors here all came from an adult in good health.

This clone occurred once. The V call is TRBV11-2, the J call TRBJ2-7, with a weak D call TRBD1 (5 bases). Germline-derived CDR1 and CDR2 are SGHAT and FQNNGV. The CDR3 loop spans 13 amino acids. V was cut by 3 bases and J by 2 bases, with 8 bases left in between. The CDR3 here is CASSFGHPYEQYF. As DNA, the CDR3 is TGTGCCAGCAGCTTCGGACATCCCTACGAGCAGTACTTC. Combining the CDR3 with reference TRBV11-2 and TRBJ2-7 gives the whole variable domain EAGVAQSPRYKIIEKRQSVAFWCNPISGHATLYWYQQILGQGPKLLIQFQNNGVVDDSQLPKDRFSAERLKGVDSTLKIQPAKLEDSAVYLCASSFGHPYEQYFGPGTRLTVT.

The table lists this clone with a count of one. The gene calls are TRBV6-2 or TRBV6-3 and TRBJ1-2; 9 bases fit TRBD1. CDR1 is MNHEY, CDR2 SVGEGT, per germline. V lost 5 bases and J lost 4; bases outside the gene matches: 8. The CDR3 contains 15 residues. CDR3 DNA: TGTGCCAGCAGTCCGGAAACAGGGGGCCGCTATGGCTACACCTTC. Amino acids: CASSPETGGRYGYTF.

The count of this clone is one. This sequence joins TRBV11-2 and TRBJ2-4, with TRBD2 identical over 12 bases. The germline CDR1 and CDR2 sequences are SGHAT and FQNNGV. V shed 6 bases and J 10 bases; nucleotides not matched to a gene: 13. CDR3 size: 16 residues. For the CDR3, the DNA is TGTGCCAGCAGAGATATCCTAGCGGGGGGGCCTTGGATTCAGTACTTC. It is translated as CASRDILAGGPWIQYF.

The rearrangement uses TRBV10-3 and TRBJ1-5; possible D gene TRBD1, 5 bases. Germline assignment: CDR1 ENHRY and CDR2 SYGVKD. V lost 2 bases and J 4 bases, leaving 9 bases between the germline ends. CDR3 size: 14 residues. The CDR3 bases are TGTGCCATCAGTGAGGGGGCCAGGAATCAGCCCCAGCATTTT. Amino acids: CAISEGARNQPQHF.

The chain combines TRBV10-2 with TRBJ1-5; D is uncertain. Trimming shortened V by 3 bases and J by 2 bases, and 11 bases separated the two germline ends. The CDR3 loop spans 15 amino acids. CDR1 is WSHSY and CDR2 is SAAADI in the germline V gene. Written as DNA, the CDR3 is TGCGCCAGCAGTGACGGGTTAAGGGGCAATCAGCCCCAGCATTTT. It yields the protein CASSDGLRGNQPQHF.

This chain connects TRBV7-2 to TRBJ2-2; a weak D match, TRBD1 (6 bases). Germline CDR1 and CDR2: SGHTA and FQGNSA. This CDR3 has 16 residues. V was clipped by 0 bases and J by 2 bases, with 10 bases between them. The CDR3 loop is CASSLASGHNTGELFF. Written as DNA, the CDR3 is TGTGCCAGCAGCTTAGCCTCGGGACACAACACCGGGGAGCTGTTTTTT.

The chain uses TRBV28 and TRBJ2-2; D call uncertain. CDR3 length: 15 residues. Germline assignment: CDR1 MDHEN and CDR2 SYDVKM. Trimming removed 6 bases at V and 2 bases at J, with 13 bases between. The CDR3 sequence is CASSPFGLNTGELFF. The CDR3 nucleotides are TGTGCCAGCAGCCCTTTCGGCCTAAACACCGGGGAGCTGTTTTTT.

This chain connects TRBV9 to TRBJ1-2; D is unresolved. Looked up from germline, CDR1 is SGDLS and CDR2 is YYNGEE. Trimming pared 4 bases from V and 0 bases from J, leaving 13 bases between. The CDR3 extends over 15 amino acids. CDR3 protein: CASSRGDGANYGYTF. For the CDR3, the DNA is TGTGCCAGCAGCCGTGGAGATGGAGCTAACTATGGCTACACCTTC. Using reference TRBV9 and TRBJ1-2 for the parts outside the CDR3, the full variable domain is DSGVTQTPKHLITATGQRVTLRCSPRSGDLSVYWYQQSLDQGLQFLIQYYNGEERAKGNILERFSAQQFPDLHSELNLSSLELGDSALYFCASSRGDGANYGYTFGSGTRLTVV.

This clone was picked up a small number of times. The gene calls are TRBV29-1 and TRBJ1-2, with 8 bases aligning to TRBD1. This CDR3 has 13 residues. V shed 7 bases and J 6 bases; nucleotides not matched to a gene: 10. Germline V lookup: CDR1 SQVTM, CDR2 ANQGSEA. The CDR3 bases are TGCAGCGCCGACCAGGGGGCGTTAGATGGCTACACCTTC. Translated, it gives CSADQGALDGYTF. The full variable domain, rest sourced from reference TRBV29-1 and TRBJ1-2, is SAVISQKPSRDICQRGTSLTIQCQVDSQVTMMFWYRQQPGQSLTLIATANQGSEATYESGFVIDKFPISRPNLTFSTLTVSNMSPEDSSIYLCSADQGALDGYTFGSGTRLTVV.

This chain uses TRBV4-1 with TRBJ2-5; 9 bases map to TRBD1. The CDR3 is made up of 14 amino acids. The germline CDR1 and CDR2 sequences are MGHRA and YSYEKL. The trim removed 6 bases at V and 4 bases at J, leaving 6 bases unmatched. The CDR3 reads CASSRDRAGETQYF. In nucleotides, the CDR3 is TGCGCCAGCAGTCGGGACAGGGCGGGAGAGACCCAGTACTTC.